Sequencing of this TCR beta chain was carried out in a study of blood T cell repertoires in COVID-19. This table comes from immunoSEQ multiplex PCR, and its TCRdb copy is limited to in-frame clones, with some not included. The data contain 140,000 to 150,000 clones, about 89% of them singletons. The CDR3 sequence is 14 residues long. Germline values: CDR1 WSHSY, CDR2 SAAADI. J gave up 2 bases and V 2 bases, and 2 bases lay outside the gene matches. The source is a man aged 60 to 75 with active or convalescent COVID-19. The source material was peripheral blood. V gene TRBV10-2 combines with J gene TRBJ2-5, with TRBD2 identical over 7 bases. The chain's CDR3 is CASSEGGLQETQYF. The CDR3 DNA is TGCGCCAGCAGTGAGGGGGGACTACAAGAGACCCAGTACTTC.